The clone carrying this T cell receptor (beta chain) appeared once. Everyone who donated was a healthy bone marrow donor. V was shortened by 4 bases and J by 1 base, with 14 bases between the two germline ends. This CDR3 is built from 16 residues. Germline lookup yields CDR1 PRHDT and CDR2 FYEKMQ (reference sequence). This sample is drawn from a study of cytomegalovirus exposure and HLA in healthy donors. The PCR employed 60 Vbeta primers together with 13 Jbeta primers. Profiled with immunoSEQ multiplex PCR; TCRdb holds only in-frame clones, not every one. This sample has approximately 210,000 clones, with roughly three quarters found just once.

This chain connects TRBV13 to TRBJ2-1; TRBD1 is a possible D gene (7 bases). The sample was PBMCs. This TCR derives from a male donor in good health and CMV-seropositive. CDR3 region: CASSSTGDFSYNEQFF. The CDR3 DNA reads TGTGCCAGCAGCTCAACAGGGGACTTTTCCTACAATGAGCAGTTCTTC.